One sample yielded the 28 T cell receptor beta chains listed below, sequenced in a study of blood T cell repertoires in COVID-19. Using immunoSEQ multiplex PCR, the repertoire was profiled, and TCRdb retains in-frame clones only, with some absent. Found here are about 200,000 clones, 86% of them singletons; the top ten hold around 2%. The specimen sequenced was peripheral blood. The receptors come from a man younger than 45 who had recovered from COVID-19.

This chain connects TRBV7-8 to TRBJ1-2; D gene unclear. Germline CDR1 and CDR2: SGHVS and FQNEAQ. V was shortened by 5 bases and J by 4 bases, with 17 bases between the two germline ends. The CDR3 is made up of 15 amino acids. The CDR3 loop is CASSLPPTSPYGYTF. For the CDR3, the DNA is TGTGCCAGCAGCCTCCCTCCGACAAGCCCCTATGGCTACACCTTC.

The V and J genes are TRBV7-2 and TRBJ2-7; perhaps TRBD2 as D (5 bases). CDR1 and CDR2 from the germline V gene are SGHTA and FQGNSA. CDR3 size: 14 residues. V was trimmed by 5 bases and J by 0 bases, leaving 11 bases between them. This CDR3 reads CASSLGRDSYEQYF. For the CDR3, the DNA is TGTGCCAGCAGCCTAGGACGGGACTCCTACGAGCAGTACTTC.

The sample holds a few counts of this clone. The genes are TRBV10-1 and TRBJ1-4; 8 bases map to TRBD1. This CDR3 contains 15 residues. Trimming took 3 bases from V and 3 from J; bases not matched to a gene: 3. CDR1 is WNHNN and CDR2 is SYGVQD in the germline V gene (reference sequence). The CDR3 protein is CASSEGQGPNEKLFF. The CDR3 DNA reads TGCGCCAGCAGTGAAGGACAGGGCCCTAATGAAAAACTGTTTTTT.

The V gene is TRBV28, the J gene TRBJ1-5; D ambiguous. Trimming pared 0 bases from V and 1 base from J, leaving 7 bases between. The CDR3 is 15 residues long. Germline V lookup: CDR1 MDHEN, CDR2 SYDVKM. Here the CDR3 reads CASSLWAVSNQPQHF. CDR3 coding DNA: TGTGCCAGCAGTTTATGGGCAGTAAGCAATCAGCCCCAGCATTTT.

The V gene is TRBV30, the J gene TRBJ1-2, with D possibly matching TRBD1 (5 bases). Trimming cost V 3 bases and J 5 bases, with 16 bases left between them. Germline V lookup: CDR1 GTSNPN, CDR2 SVGIG (reference sequence). This CDR3 has 14 residues. In nucleotides, the CDR3 is TGTGCCTGGAGCCCAGGGTTGGAACGTTATGGCTACACCTTC. Its translation: CAWSPGLERYGYTF.

The V gene is TRBV5-4, the J gene TRBJ1-5; D may be TRBD1 (5 bases). The CDR3 runs 13 residues. Trimming took 2 bases from V and 4 from J, leaving 7 bases between them. Germline lookup yields CDR1 SGHNT and CDR2 YYREEE (reference sequence). The CDR3 DNA reads TGTGCCAGCAGCTTCGGGGGAAATCAGCCCCAGCATTTT. Translating it yields CASSFGGNQPQHF. Full variable domain (remainder filled in from reference TRBV5-4 and TRBJ1-5): ETGVTQSPTHLIKTRGQQVTLRCSSQSGHNTVSWYQQALGQGPQFIFQYYREEENGRGNFPPRFSGLQFPNYSSELNVNALELDDSALYLCASSFGGNQPQHFGDGTRLSIL.

This CDR3 is CASSLDRISSSPLHF. In DNA form, the CDR3 reads TGTGCCAGCAGCTTAGACAGGATTTCGAGTTCACCCCTCCACTTT. This sequence joins TRBV7-9 and TRBJ1-6, with D possibly being TRBD1 (5 bases). V was trimmed by 1 base and J by 9 bases, leaving 13 bases between them. The germline gives CDR1 SEHNR, CDR2 FQNEAQ (reference sequence). There are 15 residues in the CDR3. The full variable domain, with the rest looked up from reference TRBV7-9 and TRBJ1-6, is DTGVSQNPRHKITKRGQNVTFRCDPISEHNRLYWYRQTLGQGPEFLTYFQNEAQLEKSRLLSDRFSAERPKGSFSTLEIQRTEQGDSAMYLCASSLDRISSSPLHFGNGTRLTVT.

This chain uses TRBV2 with TRBJ1-1; TRBD1 is a possible D gene (5 bases). This CDR3 region has 12 residues. Per the germline V gene, CDR1 is SNHLY and CDR2 is FYNNEI. Trimming took off 10 bases at V and 2 bases at J, with 11 bases between the two ends. The CDR3 here is CANSDRNTEAFF. The DNA for the CDR3 is TGTGCCAACTCCGACAGAAACACTGAAGCTTTCTTT.

This chain connects TRBV4-3 to TRBJ2-2; the match to TRBD1 covers 8 bases. CDR1 and CDR2 (germline): LGHNA, YSLEER. V shed 3 bases and J 0 bases; nucleotides not matched to a gene: 6. This CDR3 comprises 17 residues. The CDR3 sequence: CASSQIQGVPNTGELFF. DNA for the CDR3: TGCGCCAGCAGCCAGATACAGGGGGTCCCGAACACCGGGGAGCTGTTTTTT.

The chain employs TRBV6-5 and TRBJ1-5; TRBD1 agrees at 7 bases. Germline CDR1 reads MNHEY; CDR2 reads SVGAGI. With 5 bases clipped from V and 6 bases from J, the junction kept 7 bases outside the gene matches. This CDR3 comprises 14 residues. CDR3 sequence: CASSLRQGGQPQHF. In DNA form, the CDR3 reads TGTGCCAGCAGTCTTAGACAGGGCGGTCAGCCCCAGCATTTT.

The genes are TRBV6-5 and TRBJ2-7; 7 nucleotides align to TRBD1. The trim removed 7 bases at V and 3 bases at J, leaving 6 bases unmatched. CDR3 length: 13 residues. Germline CDR1 MNHEY, CDR2 SVGAGI. CDR3 region: CASNRDSHYEQYF. Written as DNA, the CDR3 is TGTGCCAGCAATAGGGACAGCCACTACGAGCAGTACTTC.

The chain couples TRBV18 to TRBJ1-4; D gene uncertain. The CDR3 consists of 13 residues. V was trimmed by 4 bases and J by 4 bases, leaving 7 bases between them. CDR1 and CDR2 from the germline V gene are KGHSH and LQKENI. CDR3 sequence (DNA): TGTGCCAGCTCACTTCAGATTAATGAAAAACTGTTTTTT. As protein: CASSLQINEKLFF.

The J gene is TRBJ1-3, the V gene TRBV3-1 (or the pseudogene TRBV3-2); possible D gene TRBD1, 5 bases. Between the trimmed V and J ends, which lost 6 bases and 2 bases, there was a span of 11 bases. CDR1 and CDR2 from the germline V gene are LGHDT and YNNKEL (reference sequence). The CDR3 sequence is 14 residues long. The CDR3 protein is CASRREGTGNTIYF. CDR3 bases: TGTGCCAGCAGGCGGGAGGGGACTGGAAACACCATATATTTT.

The chain has TRBV4-3 and TRBJ1-5, with D unresolved. Trimming took off 4 bases at V and 9 bases at J, with 16 bases between the two ends. The CDR3 covers 14 residues. Germline lookup yields CDR1 LGHNA and CDR2 YSLEER. The CDR3 nucleotides are TGCGCCAGCAGCCGGGCTGTCGGGATTTGGCCCCAGCATTTT. Translating gives CASSRAVGIWPQHF.

The J gene is TRBJ1-1, the V gene TRBV6-2 or TRBV6-3; D is unclear. V lost 1 base and J lost 4, with 10 bases in between. The CDR3 extends over 14 amino acids. The germline CDR1 and CDR2 sequences are MNHEY and SVGEGT. The CDR3: CASSYLQVITEAFF. The CDR3 DNA reads TGTGCCAGCAGTTACTTGCAGGTGATCACTGAAGCTTTCTTT.

The genes are TRBV5-5 and TRBJ2-4, with TRBD1 matching 7 bases. Germline lookup yields CDR1 SGHKS and CDR2 YYEKEE (reference sequence). This CDR3 spans 15 amino acids. V trimming: 5 bases; J trimming: 5 bases; junction bases outside the gene matches: 10. The CDR3 here is CASRDTRGTQNIQYF. Here the CDR3 DNA reads TGTGCCAGCAGGGATACCAGGGGGACGCAAAACATTCAGTACTTC. Variable domain in full (rest from reference TRBV5-5 and TRBJ2-4): DAGVTQSPTHLIKTRGQQVTLRCSPISGHKSVSWYQQVLGQGPQFIFQYYEKEERGRGNFPDRFSARQFPNYSSELNVNALLLGDSALYLCASRDTRGTQNIQYFGAGTRLSVL.

The chain has TRBV10-1 and TRBJ2-1; 11 nucleotides line up with TRBD2. Per germline, CDR1 WNHNN and CDR2 SYGVQD (reference sequence). The length of the CDR3 is 16 residues. Unmatched junction bases numbered 5, after V lost 2 bases and J lost 5 bases. The CDR3: CASSEGSGGAHNEQFF. The CDR3 DNA reads as TGCGCCAGCAGTGAGGGTAGCGGGGGGGCCCACAATGAGCAGTTCTTC.

V and J are TRBV29-1 and TRBJ1-1, with D unresolved. Trimming left V 7 bases short and J 1 base short, with 7 bases between. The CDR3 length is 11 residues. Germline V gene sequence: CDR1 SQVTM, CDR2 ANQGSEA. This CDR3 reads CSALENTEAFF. The CDR3 region has the DNA TGCAGCGCCCTAGAGAACACTGAAGCTTTCTTT.

The chain links TRBV6-1 to TRBJ2-3; D is perhaps TRBD2 (6 bases). V was clipped by 1 base and J by 6 bases, with 8 bases between them. The germline V gene encodes CDR1 MNHNS and CDR2 SASEGT. The CDR3 runs to 13 residues. The CDR3, as DNA: TGTGCCAGCAGTGAAGTTCGGGGGGATACGCAGTATTTT. Amino acids: CASSEVRGDTQYF.

The rearrangement links TRBV19 to TRBJ1-2; 10 nucleotides match TRBD1. This CDR3 spans 13 amino acids. Germline V CDR1 and CDR2: LNHDA, SQIVND (reference sequence). V was clipped by 4 bases and J by 5 bases; unmatched bases: 1. CDR3 DNA: TGTGCCAGTAGTAGGACAGGGGGGTATGGCTACACCTTC. This codes for CASSRTGGYGYTF.

J is TRBJ2-7 and V is TRBV9; D is possibly TRBD1 (5 bases). Germline V gene data show CDR1 as SGDLS and CDR2 as YYNGEE. The CDR3 has 16 residues. Trimming pared 0 bases from V and 2 bases from J, leaving 15 bases between. The CDR3 region has the DNA TGTGCCAGCAGCGTAGGATTGGGGCAGGCGGCCTACGAGCAGTACTTC. Translation: CASSVGLGQAAYEQYF.

The chain recombines TRBV25-1 with TRBJ2-2; TRBD2 aligns across 11 bases. The CDR3 has 17 residues. The V segment lost 5 bases and the J segment 2 bases; nucleotides outside the gene matches: 7. The germline CDR1 and CDR2 sequences are MGHDK and SYGVNS. This CDR3 is CASSTRLAGSNTGELFF. CDR3 DNA: TGTGCCAGCAGTACCCGACTAGCGGGGAGTAACACCGGGGAGCTGTTTTTT.

This rearrangement joins TRBV29-1 to TRBJ2-1; TRBD2 matches 9 bases. The CDR3 is made up of 18 amino acids. Germline V lookup: CDR1 SQVTM, CDR2 ANQGSEA. The V gene end was trimmed by 3 bases and the J gene end by 7 bases; junction bases not matched to a gene: 19. CDR3 region: CSVDGVGLRGGYRNEQFF. As DNA, the CDR3 is TGCAGCGTTGATGGAGTTGGTTTGCGGGGGGGCTACCGGAATGAGCAGTTCTTC.

V and J are TRBV5-1 and TRBJ2-5; 8 positions match TRBD2. Germline V gene lookup returns CDR1 SGHRS and CDR2 YFSETQ. The CDR3 runs to 13 residues. V shed 0 bases and J 5 bases; nucleotides not matched to a gene: 0. The CDR3 nucleotides are TGCGCCAGCAGCTTGGGCGGGGGGGAGACCCAGTACTTC. Its translation is CASSLGGGETQYF.

The V and J genes are TRBV6-5 and TRBJ1-1, with 7 bases identical to TRBD1. The CDR3 consists of 15 residues. Germline V lookup: CDR1 MNHEY, CDR2 SVGAGI. J gave up 1 base and V 4 bases, and 6 bases lay outside the gene matches. CDR3 residues: CASSSRQGWNTEAFF. CDR3 nucleotides: TGTGCCAGCAGTTCCCGACAGGGTTGGAACACTGAAGCTTTCTTT.

For the CDR3, the DNA is TGCAGCGTTCCCGGGACAAATTACAATGAGCAGTTCTTC. Translating it yields CSVPGTNYNEQFF. This chain uses TRBV29-1 with TRBJ2-1; a weak D match, TRBD1 (6 bases). CDR1 SQVTM and CDR2 ANQGSEA come from the germline V gene. CDR3 size: 13 residues. The V and J ends lost 5 bases and 4 bases respectively, with 12 bases between them.

This clone has only one observation. This chain links TRBV6-2 or TRBV6-3 with TRBJ1-2; unclear D gene. The CDR3 spans 14 residues. V shed 6 bases and J shed 3 bases, with 14 bases lying between them. CDR1 and CDR2 (germline): MNHEY, SVGEGT. This CDR3 reads CASSLPRVDYGYTF. As DNA, the CDR3 is TGTGCCAGCAGCTTACCTCGGGTCGACTATGGCTACACCTTC.

The chain combines TRBV20-1 with TRBJ1-4, with D perhaps matching TRBD1 (5 bases). This CDR3 contains 11 residues. CDR1 is DFQATT, CDR2 SNEGSKA, per germline (reference sequence). V gave up 6 bases and J gave up 3 bases, with 5 bases separating them. The CDR3 nucleotides are TGCAGTGCCAGGGCTAATGAAAAACTGTTTTTT. It translates to CSARANEKLFF.